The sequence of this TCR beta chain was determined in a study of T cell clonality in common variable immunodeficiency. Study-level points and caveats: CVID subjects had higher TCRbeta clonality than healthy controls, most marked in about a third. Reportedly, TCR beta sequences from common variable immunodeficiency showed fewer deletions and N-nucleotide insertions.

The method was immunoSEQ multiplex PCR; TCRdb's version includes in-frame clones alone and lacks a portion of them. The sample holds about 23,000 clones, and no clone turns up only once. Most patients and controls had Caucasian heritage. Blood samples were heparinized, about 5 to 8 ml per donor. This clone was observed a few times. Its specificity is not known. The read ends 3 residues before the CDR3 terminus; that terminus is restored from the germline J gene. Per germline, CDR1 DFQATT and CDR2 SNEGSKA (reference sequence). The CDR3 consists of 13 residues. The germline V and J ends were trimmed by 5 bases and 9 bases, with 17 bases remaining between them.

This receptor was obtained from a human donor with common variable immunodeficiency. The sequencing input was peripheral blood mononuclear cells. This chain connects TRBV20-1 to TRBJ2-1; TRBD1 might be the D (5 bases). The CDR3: CSASPGSQGEQFF. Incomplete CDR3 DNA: TGCAGTGCTTCCCCAGGGTCGCAGGGTGAG.